A single sample gave rise to the 18 T cell receptor beta chains below, sequenced in a study of cytomegalovirus exposure and HLA in healthy donors. PCR was performed using 60 Vbeta and 13 Jbeta primers. Clones were read by immunoSEQ multiplex PCR, and TCRdb kept only the in-frame ones, dropping some. The table shows under 200,000 clones, with about 90% occurring only once. Source material: PBMCs. The receptors were gathered from a boy aged 2-9 years in good health and CMV-seronegative.

V usage is TRBV10-3 and J usage is TRBJ1-5; 11 bases are shared with TRBD1. V lost 5 bases to trimming and J lost 6 bases; unmatched junction nucleotides: 3. The germline gives CDR1 ENHRY, CDR2 SYGVKD. The CDR3 has 14 residues. This chain's CDR3 is CAISSGTGGQPQHF. CDR3 bases: TGTGCCATCAGTTCCGGGACAGGGGGTCAGCCCCAGCATTTT.

This chain links TRBV27 with TRBJ1-4, with 10 bases matching TRBD1. Trimming removed 3 bases from V and 6 bases from J; junction bases left unmatched: 13. Germline CDR1 MNHEY, CDR2 SMNVEV (reference sequence). CDR3 size: 18 residues. The CDR3 DNA reads as TGTGCCAGCAGTTTGGTAGGGACAGGGGATTTCGGATATGAAAAACTGTTTTTT. Encoded protein: CASSLVGTGDFGYEKLFF.

Here the CDR3 reads CASSLDPGSEKLFF. The CDR3 region has the DNA TGCGCCAGCAGCTTGGACCCAGGGTCGGAAAAACTGTTTTTT. The rearrangement uses TRBV5-1 and TRBJ1-4, with TRBD1 as a possible D gene (5 bases). Germline V gene lookup returns CDR1 SGHRS and CDR2 YFSETQ. The V gene lost 0 bases and the J gene lost 8 bases, with 11 bases spanning the gap. The CDR3 is 14 amino acids.

The chain carries TRBV19 and TRBJ2-1, with D possibly being TRBD2 (6 bases). V was trimmed by 3 bases and J by 6 bases, leaving 15 bases between them. CDR3 length: 15 residues. Germline CDR1 and CDR2: LNHDA and SQIVND (reference sequence). The CDR3 spells CASSIIGGLGNEQFF. The DNA for the CDR3 is TGTGCCAGTAGTATTATCGGGGGTCTTGGCAATGAGCAGTTCTTC.

The genes are TRBV2 and TRBJ1-5; D may be TRBD1 (6 bases). Germline CDR1 is SNHLY and CDR2 is FYNNEI. The CDR3 is 15 residues long. Trimming took off 4 bases at V and 0 bases at J, with 10 bases between the two ends. The CDR3 protein is CASSVGQFSNQPQHF. For the CDR3, the DNA is TGTGCCAGCAGTGTGGGACAATTTAGCAATCAGCCCCAGCATTTT.

The chain combines TRBV7-9 with TRBJ1-2, with 11 bases matching TRBD1. J gave up 6 bases and V 6 bases, and 6 bases lay outside the gene matches. Germline CDR1 is SEHNR and CDR2 is FQNEAQ (reference sequence). The CDR3 has 14 amino acids. Here the CDR3 reads CASRIGQGADGYTF. CDR3 DNA: TGTGCCAGCAGAATTGGACAGGGGGCCGATGGCTACACCTTC.

In its sample, this clone was seen a few times. The chain recombines TRBV15 with TRBJ1-4; possible D gene TRBD1, 6 bases. CDR1 and CDR2 (germline): LNHNV, YYDKDF (reference sequence). V was pared by 4 bases and J by 2 bases, with 8 bases between. This CDR3 spans 14 amino acids. The DNA of the CDR3 is TGTGCCACCAGCAAAGGACAGACTAATGAAAAACTGTTTTTT. Translated: CATSKGQTNEKLFF.

The genes are TRBV30 and TRBJ1-1, with no clear D. V was cut by 1 base and J by 0 bases, with 6 bases left in between. Germline V gene data show CDR1 as GTSNPN and CDR2 as SVGIG (reference sequence). The CDR3 covers 13 residues. The CDR3 nucleotides read TGTGCCTGGAGTGACAGCATGAACACTGAAGCTTTCTTT. Translation gives CAWSDSMNTEAFF. The variable domain in full, completed from reference TRBV30 and TRBJ1-1, reads SQTIHQWPATLVQPVGSPLSLECTVEGTSNPNLYWYRQAAGRGLQLLFYSVGIGQISSEVPQNLSASRPQDRQFILSSKKLLLSDSGFYLCAWSDSMNTEAFFGQGTRLTVV.

The chain has TRBV28 and TRBJ2-6, with D perhaps TRBD1 (6 bases). V was shortened by 5 bases and J by 4 bases, with 24 bases between the two germline ends. In germline, CDR1 is MDHEN, CDR2 SYDVKM. The CDR3 length is 19 residues. CDR3 DNA: TGTGCCAGCAGTACTACGGGCTGGGGGCGCCTAAGCGGGGCCAACGTCCTGACTTTC. Amino acids: CASSTTGWGRLSGANVLTF.

The chain combines TRBV4-1 with TRBJ2-7; D might be TRBD2 (5 bases). V lost 3 bases and J 3 bases, leaving 18 bases between the germline ends. There are 16 residues in the CDR3. Germline-derived CDR1 and CDR2 are MGHRA and YSYEKL. CDR3 DNA sequence: TGCGCCAGCAGCCAGAGATTCAGCGGAGGTATCTACGAGCAGTACTTC. This codes for CASSQRFSGGIYEQYF.

A few counts support this clone. The chain links TRBV5-5 to TRBJ2-5; 9 nucleotides match TRBD1. The DNA end favors TRBJ2-7, so the J call may be wrong. CDR1 SGHKS and CDR2 YYEKEE come from the germline V gene (reference sequence). This CDR3 spans 15 amino acids. CDR3 amino acids: CASSLVGTGIYEQYF. The CDR3 coding sequence is TGTGCCAGCAGCTTGGTAGGGACAGGGATCTACGAGCAGTACTTC.

To note about this clone: Other DNA sequences in this sample translate to the same CDR3. The CDR3 region has the DNA TGTGCCAGCAGTTTACAGGATCAGCCCCAGCATTTT. It translates to CASSLQDQPQHF. The rearrangement joins TRBV28 to TRBJ1-5; D gene unclear. Looked up from germline, CDR1 is MDHEN and CDR2 is SYDVKM. The CDR3 extends over 12 amino acids. Trimming stripped 2 bases from V and 5 bases from J, with 4 bases between.

This rearrangement joins TRBV15 to TRBJ1-2; no firm D call. Germline loops: CDR1 LNHNV, CDR2 YYDKDF (reference sequence). With 2 bases removed from V and 2 bases from J, the gap between germline ends came to 9 bases. CDR3 length: 14 amino acids. The CDR3 nucleotides are TGTGCCACCAGCAGACCAACAATCAACTATGGCTACACCTTC. Amino acids: CATSRPTINYGYTF.

V is TRBV28 and J is TRBJ2-7; no reliable D call. Germline V gene data show CDR1 as MDHEN and CDR2 as SYDVKM. The CDR3 spans 11 residues. The V gene lost 5 bases and the J gene lost 4 bases, with 6 bases spanning the gap. CDR3 region: CASSTLYEQYF. CDR3 nucleotide sequence: TGTGCCAGCAGTACCCTATACGAGCAGTACTTC. Together with reference TRBV28 and TRBJ2-7, the CDR3 gives the full variable domain: DVKVTQSSRYLVKRTGEKVFLECVQDMDHENMFWYRQDPGLGLRLIYFSYDVKMKEKGDIPEGYSVSREKKERFSLILESASTNQTSMYLCASSTLYEQYFGPGTRLTVT.

The chain is built from TRBV2 and TRBJ2-5, with 10 bases that match TRBD2. The CDR3 consists of 15 residues. V lost 6 bases and J lost 5; bases outside the gene matches: 9. Germline V gene sequence: CDR1 SNHLY, CDR2 FYNNEI. CDR3 in amino acids: CASSNLSGRMETQYF. The CDR3 DNA follows: TGTGCCAGCAGCAACCTTAGCGGGAGGATGGAGACCCAGTACTTC. Full variable domain (missing parts from reference TRBV2 and TRBJ2-5): EPEVTQTPSHQVTQMGQEVILRCVPISNHLYFYWYRQILGQKVEFLVSFYNNEISEKSEIFDDQFSVERPDGSNFTLKIRSTKLEDSAMYFCASSNLSGRMETQYFGPGTRLLVL.

This chain joins TRBV4-1 and TRBJ2-1, with TRBD1 as a possible D gene (5 bases). The germline V and J ends were trimmed by 4 bases and 1 base, with 11 bases remaining between them. This CDR3 comprises 15 residues. The germline V gene encodes CDR1 MGHRA and CDR2 YSYEKL. This chain's CDR3 is CASSRQQFSYNEQFF. CDR3 DNA sequence: TGCGCCAGCAGCCGACAGCAATTTTCCTACAATGAGCAGTTCTTC.

The chain couples TRBV6-1 to TRBJ2-5; 8 bases line up with TRBD2. This CDR3 contains 16 residues. Germline V gene data show CDR1 as MNHNS and CDR2 as SASEGT. J was trimmed by 1 base and V by 4 bases; bases with no gene match: 8. CDR3 loop: CASSANRGGSQETQYF. The CDR3 DNA follows: TGTGCCAGCAGTGCGAATCGGGGGGGATCCCAAGAGACCCAGTACTTC.

The genes are TRBV15 and TRBJ1-5; possible D gene TRBD1, 5 bases. The germline V gene encodes CDR1 LNHNV and CDR2 YYDKDF (reference sequence). The V and J ends lost 0 bases and 5 bases respectively, with 11 bases between them. CDR3 size: 15 residues. CDR3 DNA: TGTGCCACCAGCAGAGATTCGGGGGGACATCAGCCCCAGCATTTT. Translating gives CATSRDSGGHQPQHF.